This T cell receptor beta chain was captured in a study of post-analysis software for immune sequencing data. Study-wide background: Patients with relapsing-remitting, secondary progressive and progressive-relapsing multiple sclerosis courses were all represented.

The study, taken as a whole, reports: F measure grouped same-batch samples tightly together. Significantly lower normalized Chao1 diversity was seen in multiple sclerosis patients than in controls.

The sample holds many counts of this clonotype. The antigen is not known. Incorporated into the TCR beta cDNA libraries were unique molecular identifiers, which served to reduce PCR and sequencing biases. TCRdb processed the PCR reads anew with MiXCR; each CDR3 protein has one entry. The sample lists more than 500,000 distinct CDR3 sequences, around a third occurring once. The receptor comes from a girl aged 2-17 years with multiple sclerosis. The sample taken for sequencing was blood.

The CDR3 region is CASSQASLRTDTQYF. The CDR3 DNA is TGTGCCAGCAGCCAAGCCAGTTTGAGGACAGATACGCAGTATTTT. The rearrangement links TRBV3-1 to TRBJ2-3; D gene ambiguous. Trimming cost V 1 base and J 3 bases, with 11 bases left between them. The CDR3 has 15 residues. In germline, CDR1 is LGHDT, CDR2 YNNKEL (reference sequence).